Listed below are T cell receptor beta chains from one sample, sequenced in a study of shared clonotypes between healthy human individuals. Method: immunoSEQ multiplex PCR; TCRdb's copy keeps in-frame clones and lacks some. The sample lists approximately 2.1 million clones; roughly 93% were seen once. The sequenced sample consisted of naive CD4+ T cells from PBMCs. These receptor sequences come from a man younger than 30 in good health. Some clones in this sample may be carry-over from other donors' samples. The CDR3 runs from the conserved cysteine through the conserved F or W. The order of the fields is J gene, V gene, D gene, clone size, CDR3 DNA, CDR3 protein. The D gene is left open where the match is weak. Size is stated for part of the rows, as once, few or many counts, or as a class when the clone is expanded.

j_gene: TRBJ1-1
v_gene: TRBV30
d_gene: .
abundance: .
CDR3nt: TGTGCCTGGAGTCCCTCCGGGGTACCTAGCAGCACTGAAGCTTTCTTT
CDR3aa: CAWSPSGVPSSTEAFF

j_gene: TRBJ2-7
v_gene: TRBV7-2
d_gene: TRBD2
abundance: .
CDR3nt: TGTGCCAGCAGCTCGACTAGCGGGAGTATGGGGCTCGAGCAGTACTTC
CDR3aa: CASSSTSGSMGLEQYF

j_gene: TRBJ1-2
v_gene: TRBV21-1
d_gene: .
abundance: .
CDR3nt: TGTGCCAGCAGCTTTCAGTGGGGCTACACCTTC
CDR3aa: CASSFQWGYTF

j_gene: TRBJ2-7
v_gene: TRBV7-8
d_gene: TRBD2
abundance: once
CDR3nt: TGTGCCAGCATCGGAGGAGAGCGGGAGAGCTCCTACGAGCAGTACTTC
CDR3aa: CASIGGERESSYEQYF

j_gene: TRBJ2-1
v_gene: TRBV6-5
d_gene: .
abundance: .
CDR3nt: TGTGCCAGCAGTCGGGACTTGCAACAAAGTGAGCAGTTCTTC
CDR3aa: CASSRDLQQSEQFF

j_gene: TRBJ1-2
v_gene: TRBV5-1
d_gene: TRBD1
abundance: .
CDR3nt: TGCGCCAGCAGCCCGGGACAGGGTAACGATGGCTACACCTTC
CDR3aa: CASSPGQGNDGYTF

j_gene: TRBJ2-7
v_gene: TRBV28
d_gene: TRBD2
abundance: .
CDR3nt: TGTGCCAGCAGTTTAACGTGGGCGGGGGCTAGCGGGAGATACGAGCAGTACTTC
CDR3aa: CASSLTWAGASGRYEQYF

j_gene: TRBJ2-5
v_gene: TRBV10-3
d_gene: .
abundance: .
CDR3nt: TGTGCCATCAGTGATGGTATGGAGACCCAGTACTTC
CDR3aa: CAISDGMETQYF

j_gene: TRBJ1-2
v_gene: TRBV6-1
d_gene: .
abundance: .
CDR3nt: TGTGCCAGCAGTGAGATTCCGGGACGCCTGGACTATGGCTACACCTTC
CDR3aa: CASSEIPGRLDYGYTF

j_gene: TRBJ2-2
v_gene: TRBV7-9
d_gene: TRBD1
abundance: .
CDR3nt: TGTGCCAGCAGCCCTGGACAGGGGAGGTTCACCGGGGAGCTGTTTTTT
CDR3aa: CASSPGQGRFTGELFF

j_gene: TRBJ2-5
v_gene: TRBV9
d_gene: TRBD2
abundance: .
CDR3nt: TGTGCCAGCAGCGTAGTTGGGACTAGACAAGAGACCCAGTACTTC
CDR3aa: CASSVVGTRQETQYF

j_gene: TRBJ1-4
v_gene: TRBV9
d_gene: .
abundance: .
CDR3nt: TGTGCCAGCAGCGTAGCTTCGGGGCGTAATGAAAAACTGTTTTTT
CDR3aa: CASSVASGRNEKLFF

j_gene: TRBJ2-3
v_gene: TRBV21-1
d_gene: .
abundance: .
CDR3nt: TGTGCCAGCAGCAACTCCGGGACAGCTAACACAGATACGCAGTATTTT
CDR3aa: CASSNSGTANTDTQYF

j_gene: TRBJ2-1
v_gene: TRBV6-5
d_gene: .
abundance: .
CDR3nt: TGTGCCAGCAGGGCAGGGCAGGGCTCCTACAATGAGCAGTTCTTC
CDR3aa: CASRAGQGSYNEQFF

j_gene: TRBJ2-7
v_gene: TRBV18
d_gene: TRBD1
abundance: once
CDR3nt: TGTGCCAGCTCACCGGGACAGGGGAGCGAGCAGTACTTC
CDR3aa: CASSPGQGSEQYF

j_gene: TRBJ2-5
v_gene: TRBV6-5
d_gene: .
abundance: .
CDR3nt: TGTGCCAGCACCCAATGGGCCACCGGCCAAGAGACCCAGTACTTC
CDR3aa: CASTQWATGQETQYF

j_gene: TRBJ1-1
v_gene: TRBV11-2
d_gene: .
abundance: .
CDR3nt: TGTGCCAGCAGCCCGATTATCCGGTCGAGGGGGAGGAACACTGAAGCTTTCTTT
CDR3aa: CASSPIIRSRGRNTEAFF

j_gene: TRBJ1-2
v_gene: TRBV19
d_gene: TRBD1
abundance: .
CDR3nt: TGTGCCAGTAGTACCCGACAGGGGCTTGGCTACACCTTC
CDR3aa: CASSTRQGLGYTF

j_gene: TRBJ2-1
v_gene: TRBV28
d_gene: .
abundance: once
CDR3nt: TGTGCCAGCAGTTTCGGTGCGGAGGAGCAGTTCTTC
CDR3aa: CASSFGAEEQFF

j_gene: TRBJ1-5
v_gene: TRBV7-2
d_gene: .
abundance: .
CDR3nt: TGTGCCAGCAGCTTACTTGGGGCAGGGGCGGGCAATCAGCCCCAGCATTTT
CDR3aa: CASSLLGAGAGNQPQHF

j_gene: TRBJ2-3
v_gene: TRBV6-1
d_gene: .
abundance: .
CDR3nt: TGTGCCAGCAGTGAAGCTCAGGTTAGCACAGATACGCAGTATTTT
CDR3aa: CASSEAQVSTDTQYF

j_gene: TRBJ2-7
v_gene: TRBV12-5
d_gene: .
abundance: .
CDR3nt: TGTGCTAGTGGTGGCGGACTCCCCAACTTC
CDR3aa: CASGGGLPNF

j_gene: TRBJ1-2
v_gene: TRBV6-5
d_gene: .
abundance: .
CDR3nt: TGTGCCAGCACCACACGACAGAATTATGGCTACACCTTC
CDR3aa: CASTTRQNYGYTF

j_gene: TRBJ2-1
v_gene: TRBV2
d_gene: .
abundance: .
CDR3nt: TGTGCCAGCAGAACCTACAATGAGCAGTTCTTC
CDR3aa: CASRTYNEQFF

j_gene: TRBJ1-2
v_gene: TRBV29-1
d_gene: .
abundance: .
CDR3nt: TGCAGCGTTGAAGGGGCGTCACGCTACACCTTC
CDR3aa: CSVEGASRYTF